These T cell receptor beta chains were read from a single sample in a study of cytomegalovirus exposure and HLA in healthy donors. Clones were sequenced by immunoSEQ multiplex PCR, and TCRdb holds only the in-frame ones, with some missing. The data show fewer than 150,000 clones, approximately 71% seen once. The sequenced material came from PBMCs. The receptors shown here come from a young man in good health and CMV-seronegative. Both conserved end residues are part of each CDR3. The order of the fields is J gene, V gene, D gene, clone size, CDR3 DNA, CDR3 protein. D genes are given only for firm matches. Clone size appears in some rows only: once, few, many, or a class for an expanded clone.

>TRBJ1-5|TRBV5-5|NA|NA
TGTGCCAGCAGCTTGGCCGTCGGTAGTTTGTACAATCAGCCCCAGCATTTT
CASSLAVGSLYNQPQHF
>TRBJ2-1|TRBV2|TRBD1|NA
TGTGCCAGCAGTGAATTCCGGACAGGGGACAATGAGCAGTTCTTC
CASSEFRTGDNEQFF
>TRBJ1-1|TRBV2|TRBD1|NA
TGTGCCAGTATACAGGGGAGAAACACTGAAGCTTTCTTT
CASIQGRNTEAFF
>TRBJ2-1|TRBV5-1|TRBD2|few
TGCGCCAGCAGCTCCACAAGCGGGAGCTTTTCCTACAATGAGCAGTTCTTC
CASSSTSGSFSYNEQFF
>TRBJ2-7|TRBV7-9|TRBD1|NA
TGTGCCAGCAGCTTGGGGGACAGCTACGAGCAGTACTTC
CASSLGDSYEQYF
>TRBJ2-5|TRBV4-1|NA|NA
TGCGCCAGCAGCCAAGTTGCACAGGGTTACCAGGAGACCCAGTACTTC
CASSQVAQGYQETQYF
>TRBJ2-7|TRBV5-1|TRBD1|NA
TGCGCCAGCAGCCAAAGGGGGCCGTACGAGCAGTACTTC
CASSQRGPYEQYF
>TRBJ2-1|TRBV11-2|NA|NA
TGTGCCAGCAGCCAGACAGACAATGAGCAGTTCTTC
CASSQTDNEQFF
>TRBJ2-1|TRBV4-2|TRBD2|NA
TGTGCCAGCAGCCAAGAGGCTAGCGGGACCTACAATGAGCAGTTCTTC
CASSQEASGTYNEQFF
>TRBJ2-5|TRBV6-1|TRBD1|NA
TGTGCCAGCAGTGAACCCTCGTACAGGGGAGAGACCCAGTACTTC
CASSEPSYRGETQYF